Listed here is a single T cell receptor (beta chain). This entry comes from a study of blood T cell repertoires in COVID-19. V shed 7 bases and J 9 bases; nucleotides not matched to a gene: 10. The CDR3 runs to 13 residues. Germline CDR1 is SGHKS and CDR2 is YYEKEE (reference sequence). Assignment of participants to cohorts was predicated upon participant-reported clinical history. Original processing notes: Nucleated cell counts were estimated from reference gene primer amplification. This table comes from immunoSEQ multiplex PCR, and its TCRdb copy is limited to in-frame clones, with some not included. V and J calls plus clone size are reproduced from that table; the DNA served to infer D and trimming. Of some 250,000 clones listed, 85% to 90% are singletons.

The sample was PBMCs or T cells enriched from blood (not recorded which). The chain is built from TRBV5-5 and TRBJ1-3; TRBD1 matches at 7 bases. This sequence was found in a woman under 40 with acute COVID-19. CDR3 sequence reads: CASGRQGLGTIYF. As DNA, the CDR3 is TGTGCCAGCGGCCGACAGGGACTTGGCACCATATATTTT.